This T cell receptor beta chain was captured in a study of T-cell memory formation after mild COVID-19. This clonotype has a handful of counts. The CDR3 length is 13 residues. Germline assignment: CDR1 SQVTM and CDR2 ANQGSEA. The V and J ends lost 4 bases and 8 bases respectively, with 15 bases between them. TCRdb passed the 5' RACE reads through MiXCR, listing each CDR3 protein once. The sample includes about 430,000 distinct CDR3 sequences, 18% of them seen just once. The chain is built from TRBV29-1 and TRBJ1-5; D remains ambiguous. This TCR was recovered from a man aged 18 to 35 who had mild COVID-19 (a few samples of this study predate the infection). Cell type and time point are not known. Material for sequencing was PBMCs or a T cell subset sorted from them (not recorded which). The CDR3 DNA sequence: TGCAGCGTTGCTTTCGGGGAAACAGAGCCCCAGCATTTT. Protein product: CSVAFGETEPQHF.